The T cell receptor beta chain described here comes from a study of tumor and adjacent non-tumor tissue in lung cancer. The library came from three nested PCR rounds adapted from ARM-PCR protocols. TCRdb recomputed calls from the multiplex PCR reads with MiXCR, one row per CDR3 protein. Of some 200,000 distinct CDR3 sequences detected, 70% to 75% appear once; the ten largest clones hold around 27%. Turning to this clonotype: The junction does not match germline at one end; this may be a read error.

Germline loops: CDR1 MNHNY, CDR2 SVGAGI (reference sequence). The CDR3 length is 15 residues. No cell sorting was done before RNA was extracted from the tissue. Sequences were obtained from lung tumor tissue. V and J are TRBV6-6 and TRBJ1-1; 11 bases agree with TRBD1. The origin of this receptor is a man aged 60 to 75 with non-small cell lung cancer. DNA of the CDR3: TGTGTCAGCAGGGGGACAGGGGGACACGGGACTGAAACTTTCTTT. Translation gives CVSRGTGGHGTETFF.